This TCR beta chain was recorded in a study of blood T cell repertoires in COVID-19. Study as a whole: Researchers got acute and convalescent COVID-19 samples from the United States, Italy and Spain. T cells, B-cell-depleted T cells, or PBMCs supplied cDNA or gDNA.

As originally analysed: Researchers report that nucleated cell counts were estimated from reference gene primer amplification. Sequencing was performed with immunoSEQ multiplex PCR; in TCRdb, only in-frame clones are kept and a portion is missing. The D gene and trimming were derived from the DNA, and the V and J assignments and clone size from that table. The sample yields around 200,000 clones, about four fifths seen once. The TCR originated in a woman in her forties with acute or convalescent COVID-19. Sample: peripheral blood.

The CDR3: CASSLLLSDIAPGNTIYF. The CDR3 nucleotides read TGCGCCAGCAGCTTGTTGTTATCCGACATTGCCCCTGGAAACACCATATATTTT. This rearrangement joins TRBV5-1 to TRBJ1-3, with D hard to call. V lost 1 base to trimming and J lost 2 bases, with 19 bases between them. The CDR3 length is 18 residues. CDR1 is SGHRS, CDR2 YFSETQ, per germline.